This TCR beta chain was obtained from a study of regulatory T cells in long-lasting Graves disease. Ten or more counts support this clonotype. Antigen: not known. Study-wide findings and caveats: New patients shared more than 750 public clonotypes, fewer than the approximately 2,500 shared by persistent patients.

Arm-PCR with iRepertoire HTBI primers amplified the CDR3 regions for these TCR beta libraries. TCRdb ran MiXCR on the multiplex PCR reads and lists one entry per CDR3 protein. The table lists some 250,000 distinct CDR3 sequences, 15% to 20% of them singletons. V gave up 1 base and J gave up 9 bases, with 10 bases separating them. The CDR3 is made up of 12 amino acids. Germline CDR1 SGHRS, CDR2 YFSETQ. The time point denotes: newly diagnosed GD, antithyroid drugs for less than 3 months. After RNA was extracted from PBMCs, the TCR library was made from it. Nine milliliters of peripheral blood went into EDTA tubes. This sample was shared with a second study, whose subject was T cells in Graves' hyperthyroidism and ophthalmopathy.

The sample was peripheral blood mononuclear cells (PBMCs), taken at new diagnosis, from a patient treated with antithyroid drugs. The J gene is TRBJ1-1, the V gene TRBV5-1; no clear D. The sequence came from a woman in her 30s with Graves disease. DNA for the CDR3: TGCGCCAGCAGCTTGCGGGGAGAGAAAGCTTTCTTT. It is translated as CASSLRGEKAFF.